The T cell receptor beta chain under discussion was sequenced for a study of shared clonotypes between healthy human individuals. Some clones are missing from TCRdb's copy, which holds only in-frame ones; the method was immunoSEQ multiplex PCR. The sample contains roughly 700,000 clones, around two thirds of which appear only once. Comments on this clone: The antigen remains unidentified. Other nucleotide sequences from this sample produce the same CDR3.

General study points: Estimated richness was generally greater in naive than memory subsets.

From germline, CDR1 is MNHNS and CDR2 SASEGT. The CDR3 is made up of 13 amino acids. V lost 2 bases to trimming and J lost 5 bases; unmatched junction nucleotides: 2. V is TRBV6-1 and J is TRBJ2-5, with 7 bases fitting TRBD1. Material: memory CD4+ T cells sorted from blood. The subset: CD45RA-negative fraction. The sequence came from a woman in her thirties in good health. CDR3 nucleotide sequence: TGTGCCAGCAGTGAAAGCAGGGGGGAGACCCAGTACTTC. Translation: CASSESRGETQYF.